This TCR beta chain was identified in a study of blood T cell repertoires in COVID-19. V was clipped by 5 bases and J by 0 bases; unmatched bases: 9. The germline V gene encodes CDR1 SGHNT and CDR2 YENEEA. The length of the CDR3 is 19 residues. Profiled with immunoSEQ multiplex PCR; TCRdb holds only in-frame clones, not every one. This table holds about 65,000 clones, approximately 93% found once. What was sequenced was peripheral blood. The origin of this receptor is a man aged 70-80 years with active COVID-19. The chain carries TRBV11-3 and TRBJ2-3, with TRBD2 identical over 15 bases. This CDR3 reads CASSQGLAGGLGSTDTQYF. DNA of the CDR3: TGTGCCAGCAGCCAAGGACTAGCGGGGGGGCTTGGCAGCACAGATACGCAGTATTTT.